The source of this T cell receptor beta chain is a study of CD8 T cell repertoires and HIV-1 epitope variants. About the study: Tested: three Gag epitope families, Nef HW9 and YT9. Study-wide findings and caveats: Only beta chains were identified, marking proliferation to antigen, not function.

The germline V gene encodes CDR1 LNHNV and CDR2 YYDKDF (reference sequence). The length of the CDR3 is 15 residues. Germline trimming cut 5 bases from V and 3 bases from J; bases unmatched to any gene: 3. Notes on this clone: Its antigen is unidentified.

Sequencing was performed with immunoSEQ multiplex PCR; in TCRdb, only in-frame clones are kept and a portion is missing. The sample records around 5,000 clones, 65% being singletons. Sequenced material: cultured CD8+ T cells derived from PBMCs. The chain links TRBV15 to TRBJ2-3, with 12 bases fitting TRBD2. This TCR came from a male donor with HIV. For the CDR3, the DNA is TGTGCCACCAGCCTAGCGGGGGGGGCGACAGATACGCAGTATTTT. The encoded protein is CATSLAGGATDTQYF.